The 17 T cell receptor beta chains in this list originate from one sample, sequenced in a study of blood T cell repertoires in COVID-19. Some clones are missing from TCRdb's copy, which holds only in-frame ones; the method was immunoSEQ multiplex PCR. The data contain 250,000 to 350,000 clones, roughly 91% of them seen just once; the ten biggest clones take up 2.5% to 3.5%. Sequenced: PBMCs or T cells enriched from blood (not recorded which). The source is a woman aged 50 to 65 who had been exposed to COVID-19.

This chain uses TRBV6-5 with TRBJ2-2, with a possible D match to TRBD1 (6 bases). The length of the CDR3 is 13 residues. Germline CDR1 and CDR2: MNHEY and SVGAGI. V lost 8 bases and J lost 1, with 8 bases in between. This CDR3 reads CASRQENTGELFF. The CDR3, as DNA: TGTGCCAGCCGACAGGAGAACACCGGGGAGCTGTTTTTT.

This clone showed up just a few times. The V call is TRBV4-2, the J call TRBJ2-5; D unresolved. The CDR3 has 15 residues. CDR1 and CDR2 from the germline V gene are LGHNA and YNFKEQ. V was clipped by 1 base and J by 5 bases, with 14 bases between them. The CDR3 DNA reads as TGTGCCAGCAGCCAAGCGGAGAGCGATTGGGAGACCCAGTACTTC. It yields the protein CASSQAESDWETQYF.

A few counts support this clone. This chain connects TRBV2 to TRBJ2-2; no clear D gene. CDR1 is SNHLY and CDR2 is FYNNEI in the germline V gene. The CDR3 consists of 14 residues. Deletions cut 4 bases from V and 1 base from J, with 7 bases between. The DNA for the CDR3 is TGTGCCAGCAGTGGCGATTGGAACACCGGGGAGCTGTTTTTT. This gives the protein CASSGDWNTGELFF.

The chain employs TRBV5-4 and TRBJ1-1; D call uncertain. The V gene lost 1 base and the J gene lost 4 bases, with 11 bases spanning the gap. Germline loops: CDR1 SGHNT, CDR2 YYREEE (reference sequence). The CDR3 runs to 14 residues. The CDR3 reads CASSLNPSGTEAFF. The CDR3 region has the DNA TGTGCCAGCAGCTTGAACCCCTCGGGCACTGAAGCTTTCTTT.

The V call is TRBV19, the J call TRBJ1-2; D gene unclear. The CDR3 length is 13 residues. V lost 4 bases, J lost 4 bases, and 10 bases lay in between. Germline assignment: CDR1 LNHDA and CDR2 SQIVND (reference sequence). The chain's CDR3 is CASSKAGSYGYTF. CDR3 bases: TGTGCCAGTAGTAAGGCAGGCAGCTATGGCTACACCTTC.

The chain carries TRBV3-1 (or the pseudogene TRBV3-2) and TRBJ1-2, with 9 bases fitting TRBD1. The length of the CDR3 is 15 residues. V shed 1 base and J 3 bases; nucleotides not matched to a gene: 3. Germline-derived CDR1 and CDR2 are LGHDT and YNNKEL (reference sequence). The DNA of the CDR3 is TGTGCCAGCAGCCAAGTTGGACAGGGGTACTATGGCTACACCTTC. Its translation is CASSQVGQGYYGYTF.

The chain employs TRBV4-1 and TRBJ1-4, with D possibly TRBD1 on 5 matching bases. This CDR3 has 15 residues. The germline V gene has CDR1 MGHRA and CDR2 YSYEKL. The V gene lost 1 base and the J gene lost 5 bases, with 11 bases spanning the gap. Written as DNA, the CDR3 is TGCGCCAGCAGCCAAGTTTCAGGGCGGAATGAAAAACTGTTTTTT. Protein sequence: CASSQVSGRNEKLFF.

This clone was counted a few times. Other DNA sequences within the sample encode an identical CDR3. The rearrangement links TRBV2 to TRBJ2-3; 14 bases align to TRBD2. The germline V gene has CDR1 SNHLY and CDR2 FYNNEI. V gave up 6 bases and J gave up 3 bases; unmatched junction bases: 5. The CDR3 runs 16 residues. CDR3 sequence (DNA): TGTGCCAGCAGCCAAGGACTAGCGGGGGGTACAGATACGCAGTATTTT. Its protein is CASSQGLAGGTDTQYF.

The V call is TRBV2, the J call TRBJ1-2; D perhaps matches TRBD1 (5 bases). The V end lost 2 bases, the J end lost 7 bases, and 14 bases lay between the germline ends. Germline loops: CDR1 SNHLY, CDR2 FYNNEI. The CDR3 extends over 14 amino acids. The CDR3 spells CASSETTGSGGYTF. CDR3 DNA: TGTGCCAGCAGTGAAACTACAGGCTCGGGTGGCTACACCTTC.

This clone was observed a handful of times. The CDR3 DNA reads TGTGCCACCCGCAACGCGGGGGATAGCAATCAGCCCCAGCATTTT. Protein sequence: CATRNAGDSNQPQHF. The J gene is TRBJ1-5, the V gene TRBV10-3, with a tentative D call TRBD1 (5 bases). Germline loops: CDR1 ENHRY, CDR2 SYGVKD. The CDR3 has 15 residues. V gave up 10 bases and J gave up 0 bases, with 16 bases separating them.

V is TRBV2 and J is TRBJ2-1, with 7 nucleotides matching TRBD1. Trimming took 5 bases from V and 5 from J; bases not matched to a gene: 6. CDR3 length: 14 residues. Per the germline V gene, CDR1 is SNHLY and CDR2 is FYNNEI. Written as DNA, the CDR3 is TGTGCCAGCAGTAATAAGGACAGGAACAATGAGCAGTTCTTC. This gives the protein CASSNKDRNNEQFF.

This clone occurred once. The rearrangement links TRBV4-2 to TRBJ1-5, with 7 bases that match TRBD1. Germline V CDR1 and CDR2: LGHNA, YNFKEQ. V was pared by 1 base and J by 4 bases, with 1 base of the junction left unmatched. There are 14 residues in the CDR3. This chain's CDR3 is CASSQGTGNQPQHF. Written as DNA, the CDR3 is TGTGCCAGCAGCCAAGGGACAGGTAATCAGCCCCAGCATTTT.

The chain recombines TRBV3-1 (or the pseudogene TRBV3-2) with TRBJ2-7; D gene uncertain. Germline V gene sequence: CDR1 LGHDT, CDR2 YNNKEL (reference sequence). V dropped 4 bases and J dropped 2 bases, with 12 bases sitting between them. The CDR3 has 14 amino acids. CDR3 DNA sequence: TGTGCCAGCAGCCTCCCCACAACAGCCTACGAGCAGTACTTC. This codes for CASSLPTTAYEQYF.

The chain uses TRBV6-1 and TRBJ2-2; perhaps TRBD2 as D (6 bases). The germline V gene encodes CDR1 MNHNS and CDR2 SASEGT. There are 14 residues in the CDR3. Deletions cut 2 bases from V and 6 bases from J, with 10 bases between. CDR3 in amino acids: CASSEPGSAGELFF. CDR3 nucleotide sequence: TGTGCCAGCAGTGAACCCGGGAGTGCCGGGGAGCTGTTTTTT.

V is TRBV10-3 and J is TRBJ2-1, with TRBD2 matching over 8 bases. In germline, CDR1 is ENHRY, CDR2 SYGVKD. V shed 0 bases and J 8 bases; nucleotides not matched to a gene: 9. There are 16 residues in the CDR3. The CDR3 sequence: CAISESRSRGADEQFF. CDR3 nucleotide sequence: TGTGCCATCAGTGAGTCTAGGTCGCGGGGGGCCGATGAGCAGTTCTTC.

The CDR3 DNA reads as TGTGCCAGCAGTCGGGGTGGCGGCCAGCCCCAGCATTTT. Protein: CASSRGGGQPQHF. The chain couples TRBV2 to TRBJ1-5, with D hard to call. Per the germline V gene, CDR1 is SNHLY and CDR2 is FYNNEI. The CDR3 consists of 13 residues. V was pared by 5 bases and J by 7 bases, with 12 bases between.

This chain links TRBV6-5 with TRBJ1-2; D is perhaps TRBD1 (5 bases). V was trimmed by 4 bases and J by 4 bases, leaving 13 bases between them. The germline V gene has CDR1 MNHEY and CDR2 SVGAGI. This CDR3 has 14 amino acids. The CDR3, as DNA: TGTGCCAGCAGTTCCTTTTCAGGGTTCTATGGCTACACCTTC. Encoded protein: CASSSFSGFYGYTF.